The 8 T cell receptor beta chains below all came from one sample that was sequenced in a study of T cell responses to AZD1222 COVID-19 vaccine. The assay was immunoSEQ multiplex PCR, and TCRdb's table has in-frame clones only and misses some. The table lists roughly 100,000 clones, 88% of them singletons. Source: peripheral blood, taken on day 0 of AZD1222 vaccination. Receptors were obtained from an adult in good health.

The rearrangement links TRBV5-1 to TRBJ1-6; D might be TRBD1 (5 bases). CDR3 size: 14 residues. CDR1 SGHRS and CDR2 YFSETQ come from the germline V gene. The V end was cut by 7 bases, the J end by 7 bases, with 15 bases between. For the CDR3, the DNA is TGCGCCAGCTCTAGATCTCAGGGCAATTCACCCCTCCACTTT. Its protein is CASSRSQGNSPLHF.

The rearrangement uses TRBV5-1 and TRBJ2-5; TRBD2 matches 12 bases. The CDR3 runs to 17 residues. The V segment lost 4 bases and the J segment 2 bases; nucleotides outside the gene matches: 9. Germline V CDR1 and CDR2: SGHRS, YFSETQ. The CDR3 loop reads CASSRRLAGGHQETQYF. In DNA form, the CDR3 reads TGCGCCAGCAGCCGCAGGCTAGCGGGGGGGCATCAAGAGACCCAGTACTTC.

The CDR3 reads CASSLVGGELFF. DNA of the CDR3: TGTGCCAGCAGCTTGGTGGGCGGGGAGCTGTTTTTT. The chain employs TRBV5-6 and TRBJ2-2, with D hard to call. V was pared by 0 bases and J by 7 bases, with 4 bases between. CDR1 is SGHDT and CDR2 is YYEEEE in the germline V gene. The CDR3 runs 12 residues.

The rearrangement joins TRBV27 to TRBJ1-1, with a possible D match to TRBD1 (5 bases). V shed 4 bases and J shed 0 bases, with 12 bases lying between them. The CDR3 consists of 15 residues. The V gene's germline CDR1 is MNHEY and CDR2 SMNVEV (reference sequence). CDR3 loop: CASSSPPGVNTEAFF. CDR3 bases: TGTGCCAGCAGTTCCCCCCCGGGGGTGAACACTGAAGCTTTCTTT.

The chain employs TRBV28 and TRBJ2-3, with 7 bases identical to TRBD2. V shed 4 bases and J 3 bases; nucleotides not matched to a gene: 16. This CDR3 spans 18 amino acids. Germline V gene data show CDR1 as MDHEN and CDR2 as SYDVKM. In DNA form, the CDR3 reads TGTGCCAGCAGTTCTTTTGCCCTAGGGGCGGGGGAAACAGATACGCAGTATTTT. It encodes CASSSFALGAGETDTQYF. Using reference TRBV28 and TRBJ2-3 for the parts outside the CDR3, the full variable domain is DVKVTQSSRYLVKRTGEKVFLECVQDMDHENMFWYRQDPGLGLRLIYFSYDVKMKEKGDIPEGYSVSREKKERFSLILESASTNQTSMYLCASSSFALGAGETDTQYFGPGTRLTVL.

The CDR3 bases are TGTGCCAGCACCCTGGGGACGGTCATCAATCAGCCCCAGCATTTT. Translated, it gives CASTLGTVINQPQHF. The chain combines TRBV3-1 (or the pseudogene TRBV3-2) with TRBJ1-5, with D possibly TRBD1 on 5 matching bases. The CDR3 is 15 residues long. V was cut by 7 bases and J by 3 bases, with 16 bases left in between. Germline assignment: CDR1 LGHDT and CDR2 YNNKEL (reference sequence).

J is TRBJ1-2 and V is TRBV19; D is uncertain. V dropped 5 bases and J dropped 5 bases, with 15 bases sitting between them. This CDR3 is built from 14 residues. Germline V CDR1 and CDR2: LNHDA, SQIVND (reference sequence). The CDR3 bases are TGTGCCAGTAGTCATCCGGGCGGCGCATATGGCTACACCTTC. Translated: CASSHPGGAYGYTF.

This chain joins TRBV30 and TRBJ1-5, with D possibly TRBD1 on 5 matching bases. With 3 bases removed from V and 5 bases from J, the gap between germline ends came to 11 bases. The CDR3 consists of 13 residues. CDR1 and CDR2 from the germline V gene are GTSNPN and SVGIG (reference sequence). The CDR3 spells CAWREGRDQPQHF. CDR3 nucleotides: TGTGCCTGGAGGGAGGGGAGGGATCAGCCCCAGCATTTT.